This TCR beta chain was documented in a study of blood T cell repertoires in COVID-19. The data were produced by immunoSEQ multiplex PCR, yet TCRdb's version contains in-frame clones alone and is incomplete. Of tens of thousands of clones in the sample, about 71% are singletons; the top ten hold about 9%. The TCR was taken from a woman in her seventies with acute or convalescent COVID-19. The sample comprised peripheral blood.

The chain's CDR3 is CASSLVSASNTGELFF. As DNA, the CDR3 is TGTGCCAGCAGCTTGGTTAGCGCATCGAACACCGGGGAGCTGTTTTTT. The J gene is TRBJ2-2, the V gene TRBV7-8, with a tentative D call TRBD2 (5 bases). The V gene lost 3 bases and the J gene lost 0 bases, with 11 bases spanning the gap. The germline CDR1 and CDR2 sequences are SGHVS and FQNEAQ. This CDR3 is 16 amino acids long.